These 10 T cell receptor beta chains were all obtained from the same sample, sequenced in a study of vaccination and CD4 T cells after COVID-19. Documented treatment: approximately 10-day PBMC culture with coronavirus spike peptide pools or control peptides (ViraFEST assay). These receptors have no known antigen. Cultured CD4+ T-cell DNA underwent Oncomine TCR Beta short-read sequencing. MiXCR, run by TCRdb on the PCR reads, gives a single entry per CDR3 protein. The sample consists of about 9,700 distinct CDR3 sequences, less than 65% of them appearing once. Sequenced: CD4+ T cells from blood, cultured in vitro. The receptor source for this set is a human donor who had recovered from COVID-19.

V is TRBV4-2 and J is TRBJ2-3, with 9 bases fitting TRBD1. V was pared by 4 bases and J by 3 bases, with 11 bases of the junction left unmatched. The CDR3 loop spans 17 amino acids. In germline, CDR1 is LGHNA, CDR2 YNFKEQ. The CDR3 nucleotides read TGTGCCAGCAGCCGACAGGGGGGAACCTCGCGGACAGATACGCAGTATTTT. Translated, it gives CASSRQGGTSRTDTQYF.

The chain is built from TRBV7-9 and TRBJ1-1; D unclear. The CDR3 is made up of 11 amino acids. The germline CDR1 and CDR2 sequences are SEHNR and FQNEAQ (reference sequence). Trimming pared 5 bases from V and 0 bases from J, leaving 1 base between. This chain's CDR3 is CASSLNTEAFF. The DNA for the CDR3 is TGTGCCAGCAGCCTGAACACTGAAGCTTTCTTT.

The rearrangement links TRBV7-2 to TRBJ2-7; D is unresolved. Germline V lookup: CDR1 SGHTA, CDR2 FQGNSA. CDR3 size: 13 residues. Trimming took 2 bases from V and 7 from J, leaving 12 bases between them. CDR3: CASSLINPGEQYF. The CDR3 bases are TGTGCCAGCAGCTTAATCAACCCTGGAGAGCAGTACTTC.

The genes are TRBV20-1 and TRBJ2-5; D not certain. Germline CDR1 is DFQATT and CDR2 is SNEGSKA (reference sequence). With 3 bases removed from V and 2 bases from J, the gap between germline ends came to 4 bases. There are 11 residues in the CDR3. This CDR3 reads CSASDQETQYF. CDR3 nucleotide sequence: TGCAGTGCTAGCGATCAAGAGACCCAGTACTTC.

This clonotype has a handful of counts. The chain recombines TRBV20-1 with TRBJ1-3; D is perhaps TRBD1 (5 bases). Between the trimmed V and J ends, which lost 3 bases and 4 bases, there was a span of 10 bases. The V gene's germline CDR1 is DFQATT and CDR2 SNEGSKA (reference sequence). CDR3 length: 13 residues. CDR3 in amino acids: CSASRDGGNTIYF. The CDR3 DNA follows: TGCAGTGCTAGCCGGGACGGAGGAAACACCATATATTTT.

This clonotype appeared a few times. The genes are TRBV2 and TRBJ1-1; D is unresolved. The length of the CDR3 is 14 residues. V was shortened by 8 bases and J by 1 base, with 14 bases between the two germline ends. Germline V gene lookup returns CDR1 SNHLY and CDR2 FYNNEI. The DNA for the CDR3 is TGTGCCAGCCAAACCGCCTGGGCGAACACTGAAGCTTTCTTT. This codes for CASQTAWANTEAFF.

The V gene is TRBV14, the J gene TRBJ2-2; D is uncertain. V was cut by 0 bases and J by 3 bases, with 14 bases left in between. This CDR3 comprises 17 residues. Germline loops: CDR1 SGHDN, CDR2 FVKESK. CDR3 sequence: CASSQDLGSVDTGELFF. Written as DNA, the CDR3 is TGTGCCAGCAGCCAAGATCTGGGCAGCGTCGACACCGGGGAGCTGTTTTTT.

The V gene is TRBV20-1, the J gene TRBJ2-1; no clear D gene. The CDR3 spans 13 residues. Deletions cut 5 bases from V and 2 bases from J, with 10 bases between. Germline V CDR1 and CDR2: DFQATT, SNEGSKA (reference sequence). Here the CDR3 reads CSAQTRPYNEQFF. Written as DNA, the CDR3 is TGCAGTGCTCAGACTCGGCCCTACAATGAGCAGTTCTTC.

The gene calls are TRBV30 and TRBJ1-4, with D uncertain. Per the germline V gene, CDR1 is GTSNPN and CDR2 is SVGIG (reference sequence). The V end was cut by 0 bases, the J end by 4 bases, with 15 bases between. The CDR3 covers 16 residues. The CDR3 sequence: CAWSVGPTGINEKLFF. CDR3 sequence (DNA): TGTGCCTGGAGTGTTGGACCGACGGGCATTAATGAAAAACTGTTTTTT.

The rearrangement links TRBV12-3 or TRBV12-4 to TRBJ2-2; D gene unclear. Between the trimmed V and J ends, which lost 5 bases and 7 bases, there was a span of 11 bases. The CDR3 loop spans 13 amino acids. The DNA of the CDR3 is TGTGCCAGCAGTAAAAGTGAATACGGGGAGCTGTTTTTT. As protein: CASSKSEYGELFF.